The 12 T cell receptor beta chains below all came from one sample that was sequenced in a study of identical twins. TCRdb processed the 5' RACE reads anew with MiXCR; each CDR3 protein has one entry. The profile shows just under 550,000 distinct CDR3 sequences, 15% of them singletons. These data were likewise used in another study, on yellow fever vaccine responses in identical twins.

Sequencing was carried out using CD4+ T cells sorted from blood. These receptors originate from a woman between 18 and 30 years old in good health.

This clonotype has more than one count but fewer than ten. The chain recombines TRBV7-2 with TRBJ1-6; TRBD1 agrees at 7 bases. This CDR3 region has 16 residues. With V trimmed by 3 bases and J by 4 bases, 6 bases remained unmatched. Per the germline V gene, CDR1 is SGHTA and CDR2 is FQGNSA. The DNA of the CDR3 is TGTGCCAGCAGCTTCGGGACAGCTACTTATAATTCACCCCTCCACTTT. Translation gives CASSFGTATYNSPLHF.

This clonotype was picked up a small number of times. The V and J genes are TRBV24-1 and TRBJ2-7; possibly TRBD2 for D (6 bases). CDR3 length: 15 amino acids. The V gene lost 8 bases and the J gene lost 5 bases, with 21 bases spanning the gap. Germline lookup yields CDR1 KGHDR and CDR2 SFDVKD. The CDR3 spells CATNLPEGSEDEQYF. For the CDR3, the DNA is TGTGCCACCAATCTACCGGAGGGTTCGGAGGACGAGCAGTACTTC.

Only a few counts were recorded for this clonotype. CDR3 loop: CASGLVAGVTDTQYF. In nucleotides, the CDR3 is TGTGCTAGTGGTTTGGTAGCGGGAGTCACAGATACGCAGTATTTT. This rearrangement joins TRBV12-5 to TRBJ2-3; TRBD2 matches 8 bases. Germline V gene sequence: CDR1 LGHNT, CDR2 FRNRAP. The V gene end was trimmed by 0 bases and the J gene end by 2 bases; junction bases not matched to a gene: 1. This CDR3 has 15 amino acids. Supplemented by reference TRBV12-5 and TRBJ2-3, the full variable domain reads DARVTQTPRHKVTEMGQEVTMRCQPILGHNTVFWYRQTMMQGLELLAYFRNRAPLDDSGMPKDRFSAEMPDATLATLKIQPSEPRDSAVYFCASGLVAGVTDTQYFGPGTRLTVL.

The table lists this clonotype with many counts. The DNA of the CDR3 is TGCGCCAGCAGCTTGGAAGCAGATACGCAGTATTTT. Its protein is CASSLEADTQYF. The chain combines TRBV5-1 with TRBJ2-3; D is uncertain. Germline CDR1 reads SGHRS; CDR2 reads YFSETQ. The CDR3 is 12 residues long. The V gene lost 0 bases and the J gene lost 4 bases, with 3 bases spanning the gap.

This clonotype has just a few counts. The gene calls are TRBV10-3 and TRBJ2-6, with TRBD1 matching over 8 bases. Trimming took 2 bases from V and 0 from J; bases not matched to a gene: 12. CDR3 length: 20 residues. Per the germline V gene, CDR1 is ENHRY and CDR2 is SYGVKD. CDR3 amino acids: CAISEVGETGAISGANVLTF. The CDR3 DNA reads as TGTGCCATCAGTGAGGTGGGGGAGACAGGGGCCATCTCTGGGGCCAACGTCCTGACTTTC.

This clonotype was counted many times. This chain uses TRBV4-2 with TRBJ2-1; TRBD1 aligns across 7 bases. V shed 4 bases and J 7 bases; nucleotides not matched to a gene: 16. The CDR3 has 17 residues. Germline CDR1 reads LGHNA; CDR2 reads YNFKEQ. The CDR3: CASSPLDGAGGKNEQFF. Written as DNA, the CDR3 is TGTGCCAGCAGCCCGCTAGATGGAGCAGGGGGAAAGAATGAGCAGTTCTTC.

The sample holds a few counts of this clonotype. The V gene is TRBV3-1, the J gene TRBJ2-1; D not certain. The V gene lost 1 base and the J gene lost 9 bases, with 13 bases spanning the gap. CDR1 LGHDT and CDR2 YNNKEL come from the germline V gene (reference sequence). The CDR3 extends over 14 amino acids. In nucleotides, the CDR3 is TGTGCCAGCAGCCAAGCGATCCAGCCAGGTGAGCAGTTCTTC. It translates to CASSQAIQPGEQFF.

This clonotype was observed a few times. V gene TRBV12-3 or TRBV12-4 combines with J gene TRBJ2-2, with D possibly matching TRBD1 (6 bases). The ends were cut back, 4 bases at V and 10 bases at J, with 16 bases in the middle. The CDR3 contains 14 residues. For the CDR3, the DNA is TGTGCCAGCAGTTGGGGGCTGGGAACGAAGGAGCTGTTTTTT. This codes for CASSWGLGTKELFF.

This chain connects TRBV6-5 to TRBJ2-1; no firm D call. There are 17 residues in the CDR3. From germline, CDR1 is MNHEY and CDR2 SVGAGI. V gave up 0 bases and J gave up 0 bases, with 12 bases separating them. Written as DNA, the CDR3 is TGTGCCAGCAGTTACTCCCTCAAGCAGAGCTCCTACAATGAGCAGTTCTTC. It yields the protein CASSYSLKQSSYNEQFF.

The rearrangement joins TRBV16 to TRBJ1-5, with 8 bases that match TRBD1. The CDR3 runs to 16 residues. J gave up 3 bases and V 1 base, and 5 bases lay outside the gene matches. The germline V gene has CDR1 KGHSY and CDR2 FQNENV. CDR3 region: CASSQWTGNDNQPQHF. The CDR3 nucleotides are TGTGCCAGCAGCCAATGGACAGGGAATGACAATCAGCCCCAGCATTTT.

A few counts support this clonotype. This chain uses TRBV15 with TRBJ2-2, with unresolved D. This CDR3 has 14 residues. V was trimmed by 5 bases and J by 8 bases, leaving 15 bases between them. Germline V gene lookup returns CDR1 LNHNV and CDR2 YYDKDF (reference sequence). The CDR3 region has the DNA TGTGCCACCAGCGTTGGACCGCCTTGGGGGGAGCTGTTTTTT. The encoded protein is CATSVGPPWGELFF.

This clonotype was counted only a few times. CDR3 region: CATSAPGGTLSSGANVLTF. CDR3 DNA: TGTGCCACCAGTGCCCCGGGAGGGACTCTAAGCTCTGGGGCCAACGTCCTGACTTTC. V usage is TRBV24-1 and J usage is TRBJ2-6; TRBD2 matches at 8 bases. Trimming cost V 5 bases and J 0 bases; bases outside gene matches: 11. This CDR3 has 19 amino acids. Germline-derived CDR1 and CDR2 are KGHDR and SFDVKD.